The 18 T cell receptor beta chains below come from one sample, sequenced in a study of post-analysis software for immune sequencing data. Points from the study as a whole: Comparison of patients with controls showed 5 or 6 TRBV segments more frequent in patients, TRBV5-6, TRBV5-1 and TRBV20-1 among them.

Every TCR beta cDNA library bore unique molecular identifiers. TCRdb passed the PCR reads through MiXCR, listing each CDR3 protein once. The table has roughly 600,000 distinct CDR3 sequences, roughly 45% seen once; the top ten hold around 1.7%. Antigen specificity for these receptors is unknown. Sequencing was carried out using blood. These receptor sequences come from a girl aged 10 to 17 with multiple sclerosis.

This rearrangement joins TRBV11-2 to TRBJ2-3; D might be TRBD2 (6 bases). Per the germline V gene, CDR1 is SGHAT and CDR2 is FQNNGV. The CDR3 loop spans 16 amino acids. Trimming removed 4 bases from V and 4 bases from J, with 18 bases in between. The CDR3, as DNA: TGTGCCAGCAGCTCCCTTGGCGGGGTCGCAGCAGATACGCAGTATTTT. It yields the protein CASSSLGGVAADTQYF.

V gene TRBV3-1 combines with J gene TRBJ2-5, with D possibly being TRBD2 (7 bases). The DNA end lines up better with TRBJ2-7; the J call may be wrong. Germline V lookup: CDR1 LGHDT, CDR2 YNNKEL (reference sequence). The CDR3 runs to 14 residues. The CDR3 reads CASSQGGGYYEQYF. The CDR3 coding sequence is TGTGCCAGCAGCCAAGGGGGGGGCTACTACGAGCAGTACTTC.

CDR3 nucleotide sequence: TGTGCCAGCAGCCTGAACCGGAGGACAGCGCAGTACTTC. Amino acid sequence: CASSLNRRTAQYF. V is TRBV12-3 or TRBV12-4 and J is TRBJ2-5; D perhaps matches TRBD1 (6 bases). The CDR3 covers 13 residues. Trimming took 6 bases from V and 11 from J, leaving 19 bases between them.

The table lists this clonotype with a few counts. CDR3 protein: CASSLDSDRRAGEQYF. Written as DNA, the CDR3 is TGTGCCAGCAGCTTGGACAGCGACAGGCGGGCGGGGGAGCAGTACTTC. The chain uses TRBV5-6 and TRBJ2-7, with D tentatively TRBD1 or TRBD2 (6 bases each). The germline CDR1 and CDR2 sequences are SGHDT and YYEEEE. V was cut by 0 bases and J by 7 bases, with 20 bases left in between. The CDR3 loop spans 16 amino acids.

The J gene is TRBJ1-2, the V gene TRBV5-8, with TRBD1 matching 10 bases. CDR1 is SGHTS, CDR2 YDEGEE, per germline. J gave up 2 bases and V 4 bases, and 11 bases lay outside the gene matches. The CDR3 is 17 amino acids. CDR3 bases: TGTGCCAGCAGCCGTACCTTCCCGGGACAGGGGAACTATGGCTACACCTTC. Amino acid sequence: CASSRTFPGQGNYGYTF.

CDR3 loop: CASSSREGGYTF. The CDR3 DNA is TGTGCCAGCAGTTCCCGGGAGGGAGGCTACACCTTC. The V and J genes are TRBV12-3 or TRBV12-4 and TRBJ1-2, with D hard to call. This CDR3 region has 12 residues. Trimming took 4 bases from V and 8 from J, leaving 11 bases between them.

The chain is built from TRBV6-1 and TRBJ2-5; TRBD2 agrees at 11 bases. Trimming took 5 bases from V and 4 from J; bases not matched to a gene: 6. The CDR3 loop spans 15 amino acids. The germline V gene has CDR1 MNHNS and CDR2 SASEGT. The DNA for the CDR3 is TGTGCCAGCAGTAGAACGGGACTAGCGGCAGAGACCCAGTACTTC. Translation gives CASSRTGLAAETQYF.

This sequence joins TRBV5-1 and TRBJ1-2; no definite D call. CDR1 SGHRS and CDR2 YFSETQ come from the germline V gene. Trimming took 0 bases from V and 8 from J, leaving 26 bases between them. This CDR3 spans 18 amino acids. The CDR3 DNA follows: TGCGCCAGCAGCTTGGAGGGCAGAAACTTATTCCCTCTATGGGGCTACACCTTC. Its translation is CASSLEGRNLFPLWGYTF. Full variable domain (missing parts from reference TRBV5-1 and TRBJ1-2): KAGVTQTPRYLIKTRGQQVTLSCSPISGHRSVSWYQQTPGQGLQFLFEYFSETQRNKGNFPGRFSGRQFSNSRSEMNVSTLELGDSALYLCASSLEGRNLFPLWGYTFGSGTRLTVV.

This clonotype was found once. The V gene is TRBV4-2, the J gene TRBJ2-1; tentative D call: TRBD2 (6 bases). CDR3 length: 18 amino acids. Trimming removed 1 base from V and 12 bases from J, with 28 bases in between. CDR1 and CDR2 (germline): LGHNA, YNFKEQ. CDR3 in amino acids: CASSQALLMEGGLGGQFF. The DNA of the CDR3 is TGTGCCAGCAGCCAAGCCCTCCTGATGGAGGGTGGTTTGGGTGGGCAGTTCTTC.

The V call is TRBV12-3 or TRBV12-4, the J call TRBJ2-7; TRBD2 might be the D (7 bases). This CDR3 region has 18 residues. Between the trimmed V and J ends, which lost 4 bases and 2 bases, there was a span of 24 bases. CDR3 loop: CASSSSLEGGRKAYEQYF. For the CDR3, the DNA is TGTGCCAGCAGTTCCTCCCTCGAGGGGGGGCGAAAAGCCTACGAGCAGTACTTC.

This clonotype was seen a few times. V and J are TRBV29-1 and TRBJ1-2; D is undetermined. The CDR3 has 12 amino acids. Germline V lookup: CDR1 SQVTM, CDR2 ANQGSEA. Trimming removed 6 bases from V and 1 base from J, with 9 bases in between. The CDR3 bases are TGCAGCGTCATGGACTTTAACTATGGCTACACCTTC. This sequence encodes CSVMDFNYGYTF.

The chain employs TRBV7-6 and TRBJ2-3; 11 nucleotides match TRBD2. This CDR3 is built from 16 residues. Germline V CDR1 and CDR2: SGHVS, FNYEAQ. J gave up 6 bases and V 5 bases, and 10 bases lay outside the gene matches. CDR3 sequence: CASSHGIAGGPDTQYF. CDR3 nucleotide sequence: TGTGCCAGCAGCCACGGAATAGCGGGGGGGCCGGATACGCAGTATTTT.

This clonotype was seen more than once but under ten times. This chain joins TRBV20-1 and TRBJ1-2; TRBD1 might be the D (6 bases). V was shortened by 4 bases and J by 6 bases, with 15 bases between the two germline ends. This CDR3 spans 13 amino acids. The germline gives CDR1 DFQATT, CDR2 SNEGSKA (reference sequence). Here the CDR3 reads CSATQGVGDGYTF. CDR3 nucleotides: TGCAGTGCTACACAGGGAGTAGGGGATGGCTACACCTTC.

This clonotype was recorded many times. The rearrangement links TRBV10-2 to TRBJ2-1; TRBD2 is a possible D gene (6 bases). Trimming cost V 8 bases and J 6 bases, with 14 bases left between them. The germline V gene has CDR1 WSHSY and CDR2 SAAADI. The CDR3 has 13 amino acids. The CDR3 DNA reads TGCGCCAGCGCTGGGACTGCGGGCAATGAGCAGTTCTTC. Amino acid sequence: CASAGTAGNEQFF.

The chain links TRBV12-3 or TRBV12-4 to TRBJ1-2; the match to TRBD1 covers 7 bases. J lost 7 bases, V lost 1 base, and 12 bases had no gene match. The CDR3 covers 16 residues. CDR3 DNA sequence: TGTGCCAGCAGTTTAGGCCCTGAGGGGGCCTCGGGTGGCTACACCTTC. Translation gives CASSLGPEGASGGYTF.

This clonotype was seen more than once but under ten times. One end of the junction is discordant with germline, which a read error may explain. V and J are TRBV5-1 and TRBJ1-1, with 9 bases fitting TRBD1. Germline V lookup: CDR1 SGHRS, CDR2 YFSETQ. The CDR3 covers 13 residues. CDR3 in DNA: TGCGCCAGCACCGGACAGGGGAACACTGAGGCTTTCTTT. It encodes CASTGQGNTEAFF. Complete variable domain (other parts from reference TRBV5-1 and TRBJ1-1): KAGVTQTPRYLIKTRGQQVTLSCSPISGHRSVSWYQQTPGQGLQFLFEYFSETQRNKGNFPGRFSGRQFSNSRSEMNVSTLELGDSALYLCASTGQGNTEAFFGQGTRLTVV.

This clonotype was seen a few times. The CDR3 spells CASSLVSSEAFF. Here the CDR3 DNA reads TGTGCCAGCAGCTTGGTAAGCTCCGAAGCTTTCTTT. The chain combines TRBV5-6 with TRBJ1-1; D gene uncertain. V lost 0 bases and J lost 8, with 8 bases in between. CDR3 length equals 12 residues. Germline V gene lookup returns CDR1 SGHDT and CDR2 YYEEEE.

This chain connects TRBV7-6 to TRBJ2-7, with D perhaps matching TRBD2 (7 bases). V lost 0 bases, J lost 2 bases, and 20 bases lay in between. The CDR3 covers 18 residues. CDR1 and CDR2 from the germline V gene are SGHVS and FNYEAQ. The CDR3 nucleotides read TGTGCCAGCAGCTTAGCGCGAGGGGGAGGGATAATTACCTACGAGCAGTACTTC. Its translation: CASSLARGGGIITYEQYF. The full variable domain, rest sourced from reference TRBV7-6 and TRBJ2-7, is GAGVSQSPRYKVTKRGQDVALRCDPISGHVSLYWYRQALGQGPEFLTYFNYEAQQDKSGLPNDRFSAERPEGSISTLTIQRTEQRDSAMYRCASSLARGGGIITYEQYFGPGTRLTVT.